This T cell receptor (beta chain) was observed in a study of PD-1 blockade in classical Hodgkin lymphoma. Study-wide results and caveats: Unlike CD8+ TCR diversity, which did not rise significantly by C4D1, CD4+ TCR diversity did.

Relapses following autologous stem cell transplantation were seen in all patients, with brentuximab vedotin exposure varying. Germline V gene data show CDR1 as MNHNS and CDR2 as SASEGT. Trimming took 5 bases from V and 4 from J; bases not matched to a gene: 10. The CDR3 is made up of 15 amino acids. About this clone: Its antigen is unidentified.

The table came from immunoSEQ multiplex PCR; TCRdb's copy has only in-frame clones and leaves some out. The table records 89,000 or so clones, around 90% of them present only once. The clonotype was recovered from a human donor with classical Hodgkin lymphoma. The sample in question was peripheral blood mononuclear cells (PBMCs), obtained before the second cycle of nivolumab. The chain combines TRBV6-1 with TRBJ1-2; 7 nucleotides match TRBD1. In DNA form, the CDR3 reads TGTGCCAGCAGTCGGGACAGTTTAATGGGCTATGGCTACACCTTC. Its translation: CASSRDSLMGYGYTF.